Shown below are 15 T cell receptor beta chains from a single sample sequenced in a study of blood T cell repertoires in COVID-19. TCRdb keeps only in-frame clones here, not all; method: immunoSEQ multiplex PCR. This table has around 300,000 clones, roughly 87% appearing once. What was sequenced was PBMCs or T cells enriched from blood (not recorded which). These TCRs come from a woman in her twenties or thirties who had recovered from COVID-19.

This rearrangement joins TRBV5-1 to TRBJ2-5; 9 nucleotides match TRBD2. J was trimmed by 1 base and V by 0 bases; bases with no gene match: 7. The V gene's germline CDR1 is SGHRS and CDR2 YFSETQ. The CDR3 spans 17 residues. CDR3 nucleotides: TGCGCCAGCAGCTTGGGAGAACTAGCGGGTCTCCAAGAGACCCAGTACTTC. Translation gives CASSLGELAGLQETQYF.

This clone has a single count. The rearrangement links TRBV27 to TRBJ2-5, with D perhaps TRBD2 (6 bases). Germline V lookup: CDR1 MNHEY, CDR2 SMNVEV (reference sequence). Trimming stripped 0 bases from V and 5 bases from J, with 10 bases between. CDR3 size: 14 residues. The DNA for the CDR3 is TGTGCCAGCAGTTTATCCCCGGGGGTTGAGACCCAGTACTTC. Translation gives CASSLSPGVETQYF.

The chain carries TRBV7-9 and TRBJ2-1; maybe TRBD2 (6 bases). The germline V and J ends were trimmed by 5 bases and 0 bases, with 8 bases remaining between them. The V gene's germline CDR1 is SEHNR and CDR2 FQNEAQ (reference sequence). This CDR3 is 14 amino acids long. CDR3 in DNA: TGTGCCAGCAGCCCCGGGGGCTCCTACAATGAGCAGTTCTTC. Translation: CASSPGGSYNEQFF.

In DNA, the CDR3 is TGTGCCAGCAGGAACAGGCAGTACGAGAACACTGAAGCTTTCTTT. Amino acid sequence: CASRNRQYENTEAFF. The V call is TRBV6-5, the J call TRBJ1-1; tentatively, D is TRBD1 (5 bases). Per the germline V gene, CDR1 is MNHEY and CDR2 is SVGAGI. The V and J ends lost 6 bases and 1 base respectively, with 15 bases between them. The CDR3 is 15 amino acids.

CDR3 DNA sequence: TGTGCCAGTAGTATTGCCAGGGGCTTATACTCTGGAAACACCATATATTTT. Translated: CASSIARGLYSGNTIYF. This rearrangement joins TRBV19 to TRBJ1-3, with D possibly matching TRBD1 (6 bases). The CDR3 consists of 17 residues. CDR1 is LNHDA, CDR2 SQIVND, per germline (reference sequence). Trimming shortened V by 3 bases and J by 0 bases, and 15 bases separated the two germline ends.

The chain is built from TRBV6-5 and TRBJ1-2; 7 bases fit TRBD1. The CDR3 totals 16 residues. Per the germline V gene, CDR1 is MNHEY and CDR2 is SVGAGI. The V segment lost 3 bases and the J segment 0 bases; nucleotides outside the gene matches: 7. The CDR3 spells CASSYGQDLANYGYTF. The CDR3 DNA sequence: TGTGCCAGCAGTTATGGACAGGACCTAGCTAACTATGGCTACACCTTC.

V and J are TRBV19 and TRBJ1-2, with D possibly being TRBD1 (6 bases). This CDR3 contains 14 residues. Germline V gene sequence: CDR1 LNHDA, CDR2 SQIVND (reference sequence). Trimming took off 6 bases at V and 4 bases at J, with 15 bases between the two ends. The CDR3 spells CASRDSLVPYGYTF. DNA for the CDR3: TGTGCCAGTAGGGACAGTCTAGTGCCCTATGGCTACACCTTC.

A single count supports this clone. The V call is TRBV11-3, the J call TRBJ2-1; 7 nucleotides align to TRBD1. The length of the CDR3 is 15 residues. CDR1 SGHNT and CDR2 YENEEA come from the germline V gene. With 1 base clipped from V and 8 bases from J, the junction kept 8 bases outside the gene matches. This chain's CDR3 is CASSLGLERGHEQFF. Written as DNA, the CDR3 is TGTGCCAGCAGCTTAGGGTTAGAAAGGGGGCATGAGCAGTTCTTC.

The J gene is TRBJ2-7, the V gene TRBV4-3; 7 bases agree with TRBD2. The CDR3 has 15 residues. V lost 1 base to trimming and J lost 3 bases; unmatched junction nucleotides: 6. CDR1 LGHNA and CDR2 YSLEER come from the germline V gene. In DNA form, the CDR3 reads TGCGCCAGCAGCCAAGCGAGCGGGGTGAGCTACGAGCAGTACTTC. Its protein product is CASSQASGVSYEQYF.

The rearrangement links TRBV4-3 to TRBJ1-5; 9 bases match TRBD1. Germline CDR1 LGHNA, CDR2 YSLEER. V was clipped by 0 bases and J by 11 bases; unmatched bases: 5. The CDR3 sequence is 14 residues long. The DNA for the CDR3 is TGCGCCAGCAGCCAAGAGACAGGGGGAGGAGCCCAGCATTTT. Its protein is CASSQETGGGAQHF.

The genes are TRBV4-3 and TRBJ1-6; TRBD1 might be the D (5 bases). V gave up 0 bases and J gave up 10 bases, with 13 bases separating them. The V gene's germline CDR1 is LGHNA and CDR2 YSLEER. The CDR3 loop spans 15 amino acids. CDR3 sequence (DNA): TGCGCCAGCAGCCAAGATGGGGTGGGGCGGTCACCCCTCCACTTT. Translated, it gives CASSQDGVGRSPLHF.

This clone was observed a single time. The chain has TRBV9 and TRBJ2-4; TRBD2 matches 10 bases. V lost 0 bases, J lost 2 bases, and 5 bases stayed unmatched. The germline gives CDR1 SGDLS, CDR2 YYNGEE. The CDR3 is made up of 17 amino acids. The CDR3 is CASSVDPAGGTKNIQYF. In DNA form, the CDR3 reads TGTGCCAGCAGCGTAGACCCAGCGGGGGGGACCAAAAACATTCAGTACTTC.

V and J are TRBV11-2 and TRBJ2-7; 10 nucleotides align to TRBD1. The germline V gene has CDR1 SGHAT and CDR2 FQNNGV. The CDR3 extends over 14 amino acids. Germline trimming cut 5 bases from V and 3 bases from J; bases unmatched to any gene: 4. As DNA, the CDR3 is TGTGCCAGCAGCCTCCGGGACAGGGGCTACGAGCAGTACTTC. This translates into CASSLRDRGYEQYF.

The rearrangement links TRBV7-8 to TRBJ2-2, with 8 nucleotides matching TRBD2. Germline assignment: CDR1 SGHVS and CDR2 FQNEAQ. This CDR3 region has 20 residues. V gave up 0 bases and J gave up 8 bases; unmatched junction bases: 20. The chain's CDR3 is CASSLAAVAGTPALRGELFF. The CDR3 nucleotides are TGTGCCAGCAGCTTAGCGGCGGTAGCGGGGACACCGGCCCTAAGAGGGGAGCTGTTTTTT. The whole variable domain, filled in from reference TRBV7-8 and TRBJ2-2, reads GAGVSQSPRYKVAKRGQDVALRCDPISGHVSLFWYQQALGQGPEFLTYFQNEAQLDKSGLPSDRFFAERPEGSVSTLKIQRTQQEDSAVYLCASSLAAVAGTPALRGELFFGEGSRLTVL.

CDR3 DNA: TGTGCCAGCAGCCCGGGAGGGGCGCAGTCGGTTACGCAGTATTTT. It codes for CASSPGGAQSVTQYF. The chain carries TRBV5-4 and TRBJ2-3, with TRBD2 identical over 8 bases. CDR3 length equals 15 residues. Unmatched junction bases numbered 12, after V lost 4 bases and J lost 8 bases. Germline V CDR1 and CDR2: SGHNT, YYREEE (reference sequence).